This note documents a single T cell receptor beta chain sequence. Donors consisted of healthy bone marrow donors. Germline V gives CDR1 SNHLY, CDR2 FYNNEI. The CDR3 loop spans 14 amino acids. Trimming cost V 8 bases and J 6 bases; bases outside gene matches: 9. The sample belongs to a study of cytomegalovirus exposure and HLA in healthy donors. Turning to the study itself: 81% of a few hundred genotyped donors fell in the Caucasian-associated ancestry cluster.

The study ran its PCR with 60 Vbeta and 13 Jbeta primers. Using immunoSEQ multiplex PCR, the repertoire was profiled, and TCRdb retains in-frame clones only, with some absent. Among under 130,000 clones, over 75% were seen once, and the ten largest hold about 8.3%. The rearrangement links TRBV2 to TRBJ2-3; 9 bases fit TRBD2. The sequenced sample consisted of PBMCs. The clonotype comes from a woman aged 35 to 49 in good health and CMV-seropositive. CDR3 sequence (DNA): TGTGCCAGCCTGTTACTAGCGGGTGGTGATACGCAGTATTTT. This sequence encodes CASLLLAGGDTQYF.